One and the same sample provided the 2 T cell receptor beta chains below, sequenced in a study of glioma-infiltrating T cells (dated by TCRdb to the mid-2010s). TCRdb records Illumina MiSeq as the sequencer. The iRepertoire nested amplicon-rescue multiplex PCR (arm-PCR) platform was used to amplify TCR alpha and beta CDR3 regions from RNA. The public reads were reanalyzed by TCRdb: fastp trimming at Q25, MiXCR alignment, in-frame beta chains only. Every CDR3 protein is listed once, alongside the most common genes and DNA of its rows. Within this sample are around 100,000 distinct CDR3 sequences, with around 29% of them counted one time only. The top ten clonotypes cover about 40% of the sample. Material for sequencing was glioma tissue, nonneoplastic brain tissue, or PBMCs (not recorded which). These receptors were collected from a human donor with low-grade glioma or glioblastoma, undergoing nonglioma brain surgery, or in good health (not recorded which).

As concerns this clonotype: This may stem from a read error, because a much larger clone lies one nucleotide away. The chain uses TRBV20-1 and TRBJ2-7; TRBD2 might be the D (5 bases). Germline V gives CDR1 DFQATT, CDR2 SNEGSKA (reference sequence). CDR3 length: 12 amino acids. CDR3 bases: TGCAGTGCTAGACCCGGGGTCTACAAGCAGTACTTC. This gives the protein CSARPGVYKQYF.

This rearrangement joins TRBV20-1 to TRBJ2-3; 9 bases match TRBD2. J gave up 5 bases and V 2 bases, and 11 bases lay outside the gene matches. CDR1 and CDR2 (germline): DFQATT, SNEGSKA (reference sequence). This CDR3 region has 16 residues. CDR3 nucleotides: TGCAGTGCTAGACCAAGAAAACTAGCGGGTTTAGATACGCAGTATTTT. This codes for CSARPRKLAGLDTQYF.